This T cell receptor beta chain was profiled in a study of T cells in localized non-small cell lung cancer. Findings and caveats of the study: Adjacent lung was found to contain a median about 62 of the top 100 tumor clones. Among blood samples, higher T cell density accompanied longer overall survival.

CDR3 length: 16 residues. V was clipped by 3 bases and J by 5 bases; unmatched bases: 11. The germline CDR1 and CDR2 sequences are SGHVS and FQNEAQ. Details on this clone: Its antigen is unidentified.

Generated by immunoSEQ multiplex PCR, the TCRdb table keeps only in-frame clones and is missing some. The profile shows fewer than 40,000 clones, roughly 87% of them singletons. The rearrangement uses TRBV7-8 and TRBJ1-1; TRBD1 aligns across 8 bases. This clonotype originated in a woman aged 35-75 years with stage III lung adenocarcinoma. Specimen: peripheral blood mononuclear cells, collected before any cancer treatment. The CDR3 coding sequence is TGTGCCAGCAGCTTGGGCCAGGGGGCAAGAGGGACTGAAGCTTTCTTT. Protein sequence: CASSLGQGARGTEAFF.